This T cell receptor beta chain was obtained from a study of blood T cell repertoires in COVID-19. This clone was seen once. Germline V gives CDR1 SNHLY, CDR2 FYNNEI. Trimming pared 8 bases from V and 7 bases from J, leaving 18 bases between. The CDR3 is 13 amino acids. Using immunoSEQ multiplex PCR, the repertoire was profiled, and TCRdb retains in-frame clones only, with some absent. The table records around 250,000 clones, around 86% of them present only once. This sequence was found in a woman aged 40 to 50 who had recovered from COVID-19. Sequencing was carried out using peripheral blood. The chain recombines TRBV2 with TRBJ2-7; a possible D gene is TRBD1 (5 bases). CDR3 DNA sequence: TGTGCCAGCTCGGTGGGCACCCAGGGAGAGCAGTACTTC. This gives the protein CASSVGTQGEQYF.